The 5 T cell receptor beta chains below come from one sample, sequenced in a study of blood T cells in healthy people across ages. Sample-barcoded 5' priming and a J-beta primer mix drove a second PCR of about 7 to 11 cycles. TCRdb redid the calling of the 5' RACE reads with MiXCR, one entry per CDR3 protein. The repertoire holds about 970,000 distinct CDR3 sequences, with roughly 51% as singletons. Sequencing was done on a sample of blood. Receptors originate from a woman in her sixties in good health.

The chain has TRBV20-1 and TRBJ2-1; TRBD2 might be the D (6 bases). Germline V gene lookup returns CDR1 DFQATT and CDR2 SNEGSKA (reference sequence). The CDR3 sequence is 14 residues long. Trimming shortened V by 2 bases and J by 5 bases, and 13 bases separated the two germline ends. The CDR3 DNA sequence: TGCAGTGCTAGACGCGGGACCGACGACAATGAGCAGTTCTTC. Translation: CSARRGTDDNEQFF.

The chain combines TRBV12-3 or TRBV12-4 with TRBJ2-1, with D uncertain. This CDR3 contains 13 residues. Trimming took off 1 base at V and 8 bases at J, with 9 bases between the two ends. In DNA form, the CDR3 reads TGTGCCAGCAGTTTAGGACGGATCGATGAGCAGTTCTTC. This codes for CASSLGRIDEQFF.

This chain's CDR3 is CASSQALGSTGEQYF. CDR3 DNA: TGCGCCAGCAGCCAAGCCCTAGGCAGTACCGGTGAGCAGTACTTC. The chain employs TRBV4-1 and TRBJ2-5; unclear D gene. Trimming pared 1 base from V and 11 bases from J, leaving 20 bases between. The CDR3 is made up of 15 amino acids. The germline V gene encodes CDR1 MGHRA and CDR2 YSYEKL.

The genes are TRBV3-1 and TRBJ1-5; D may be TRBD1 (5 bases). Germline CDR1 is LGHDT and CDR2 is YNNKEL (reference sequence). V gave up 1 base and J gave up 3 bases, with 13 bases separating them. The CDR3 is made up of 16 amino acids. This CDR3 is CASSQVRVSNNQPQHF. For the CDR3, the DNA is TGTGCCAGCAGCCAAGTCAGGGTCTCGAACAATCAGCCCCAGCATTTT.

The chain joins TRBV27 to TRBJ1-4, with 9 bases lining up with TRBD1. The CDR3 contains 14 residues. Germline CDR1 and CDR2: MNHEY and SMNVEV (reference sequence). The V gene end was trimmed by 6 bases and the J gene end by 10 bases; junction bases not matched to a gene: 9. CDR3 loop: CASSPWTGEGKLFF. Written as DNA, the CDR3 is TGTGCCAGCAGCCCCTGGACAGGGGAAGGAAAACTGTTTTTT.